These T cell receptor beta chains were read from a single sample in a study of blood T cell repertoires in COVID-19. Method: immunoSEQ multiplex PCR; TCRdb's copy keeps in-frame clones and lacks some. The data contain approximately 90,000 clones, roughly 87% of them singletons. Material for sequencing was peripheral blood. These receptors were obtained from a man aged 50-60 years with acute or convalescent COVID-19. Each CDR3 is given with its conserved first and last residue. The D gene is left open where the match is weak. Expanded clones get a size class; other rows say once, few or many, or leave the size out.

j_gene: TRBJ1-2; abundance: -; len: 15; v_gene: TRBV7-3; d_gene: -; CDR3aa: CASSLTNQGIDGYTF; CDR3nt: TGTGCCAGCAGCTTAACGAATCAGGGGATCGATGGCTACACCTTC
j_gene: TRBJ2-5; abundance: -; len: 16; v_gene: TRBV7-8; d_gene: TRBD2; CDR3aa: CASSLGAGGRQETQYF; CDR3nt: TGTGCCAGCAGCTTAGGGGCGGGGGGACGCCAAGAGACCCAGTACTTC
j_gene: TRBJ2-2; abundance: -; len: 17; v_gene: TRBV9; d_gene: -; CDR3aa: CASSVGRGRRGTGELFF; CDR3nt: TGTGCCAGCAGCGTAGGGAGGGGGCGAAGAGGTACCGGGGAGCTGTTTTTT
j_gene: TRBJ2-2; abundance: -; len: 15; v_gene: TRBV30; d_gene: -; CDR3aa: CAWTVGWGQTGELFF; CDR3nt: TGTGCCTGGACGGTAGGGTGGGGCCAGACCGGGGAGCTGTTTTTT
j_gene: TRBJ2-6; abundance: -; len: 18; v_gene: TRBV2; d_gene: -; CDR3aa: CASKQLLRPVSGANVLTF; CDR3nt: TGTGCCAGCAAACAGCTTCTCCGACCCGTCTCTGGGGCCAACGTCCTGACTTTC
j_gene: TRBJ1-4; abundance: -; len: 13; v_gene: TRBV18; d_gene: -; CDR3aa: CASSTQGNEKLFF; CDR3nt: TGTGCCAGCTCAACCCAGGGTAATGAAAAACTGTTTTTT
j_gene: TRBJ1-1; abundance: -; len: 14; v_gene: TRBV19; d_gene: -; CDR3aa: CASSDLAGVTEAFF; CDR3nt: TGTGCCAGTAGTGACCTGGCGGGGGTCACTGAAGCTTTCTTT
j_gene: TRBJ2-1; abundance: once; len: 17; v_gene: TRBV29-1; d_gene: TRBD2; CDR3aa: CSVETSGGASIHNEQFF; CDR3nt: TGCAGCGTCGAGACTAGCGGGGGGGCCTCGATTCACAATGAGCAGTTCTTC
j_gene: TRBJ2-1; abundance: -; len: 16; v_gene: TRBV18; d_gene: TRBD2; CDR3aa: CASSPPSGARDNEQFF; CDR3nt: TGTGCCAGCTCACCCCCTAGCGGGGCTCGAGACAATGAGCAGTTCTTC
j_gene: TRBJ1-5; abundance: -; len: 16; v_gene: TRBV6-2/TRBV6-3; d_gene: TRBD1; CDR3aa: CASSRSLQGFGQPQHF; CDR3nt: TGTGCCAGCAGTCGAAGCCTACAGGGGTTTGGACAGCCCCAGCATTTT
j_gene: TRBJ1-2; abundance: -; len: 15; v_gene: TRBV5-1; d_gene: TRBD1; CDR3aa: CASSLEAGGFNGYTF; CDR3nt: TGCGCCAGCAGCTTGGAGGCAGGGGGATTTAATGGCTACACCTTC
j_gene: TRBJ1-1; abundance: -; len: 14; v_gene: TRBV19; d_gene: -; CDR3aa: CASSTQVPNTEAFF; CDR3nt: TGTGCCAGTAGTACACAGGTCCCGAACACTGAAGCTTTCTTT
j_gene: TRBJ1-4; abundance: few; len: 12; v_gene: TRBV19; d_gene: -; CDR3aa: CASKRFGEKLFF; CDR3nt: TGTGCCAGTAAGAGGTTCGGGGAAAAACTGTTTTTT
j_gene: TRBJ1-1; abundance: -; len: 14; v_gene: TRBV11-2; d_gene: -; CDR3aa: CASSLGRRNTEAFF; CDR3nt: TGTGCCAGCAGCTTAGGACGGAGAAACACTGAAGCTTTCTTT
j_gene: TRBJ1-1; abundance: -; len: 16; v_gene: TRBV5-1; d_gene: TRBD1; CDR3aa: CASSSNLRQGNTEAFF; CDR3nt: TGCGCCAGCAGCTCTAATCTCCGACAGGGGAACACTGAAGCTTTCTTT
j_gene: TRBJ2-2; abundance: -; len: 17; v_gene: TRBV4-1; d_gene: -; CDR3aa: CASSQFGRDFGTGELFF; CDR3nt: TGCGCCAGCAGCCAATTTGGCAGGGATTTTGGCACCGGGGAGCTGTTTTTT
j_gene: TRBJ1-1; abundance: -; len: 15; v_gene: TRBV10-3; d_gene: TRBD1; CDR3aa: CAITRGTGEHTEAFF; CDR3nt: TGTGCCATCACCCGGGGGACAGGGGAGCACACTGAAGCTTTCTTT
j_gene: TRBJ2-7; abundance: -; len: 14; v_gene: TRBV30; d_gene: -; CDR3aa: CAWSVTGQIYEQYF; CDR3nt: TGTGCCTGGAGTGTAACCGGACAGATTTACGAGCAGTACTTC